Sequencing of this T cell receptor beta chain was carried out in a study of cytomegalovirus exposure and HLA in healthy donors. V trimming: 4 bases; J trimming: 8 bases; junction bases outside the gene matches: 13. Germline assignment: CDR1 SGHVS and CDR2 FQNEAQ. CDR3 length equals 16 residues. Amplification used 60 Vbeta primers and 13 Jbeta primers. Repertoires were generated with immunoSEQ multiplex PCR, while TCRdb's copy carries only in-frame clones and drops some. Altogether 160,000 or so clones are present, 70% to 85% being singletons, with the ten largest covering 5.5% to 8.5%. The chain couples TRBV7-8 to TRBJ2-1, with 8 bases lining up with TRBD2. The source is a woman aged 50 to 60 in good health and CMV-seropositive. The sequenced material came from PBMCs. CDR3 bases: TGTGCCAGCAGCTCAGGATTACGGGGGGGCTGGGATGAGCAGTTCTTC. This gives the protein CASSSGLRGGWDEQFF.